This is a list of T cell receptor beta chains from one sample in a study of blood T cell repertoires in COVID-19. Produced via immunoSEQ multiplex PCR; TCRdb's table is partial and in-frame only. This table holds about 170,000 clones, over 70% found once. The sequenced sample was PBMCs or T cells enriched from blood (not recorded which). The origin of the receptors is a woman between 50 and 59 years old in a cohort exposed to, infected with or recovered from COVID-19 (not recorded which). Both conserved end residues are part of each CDR3. Each record gives: V gene, clone size, J gene, D gene, CDR3 protein, CDR3 DNA. The D gene is left open where the match is weak. Rows give clone size only sometimes, using once, few, many, or a class for an expanded clone.

V: TRBV7-9
size: .
J: TRBJ2-3
D: TRBD2
CDR3: CASSASGRAPYF
DNA: TGTGCCAGCAGCGCGAGCGGGAGGGCCCCGTATTTT

V: TRBV19
size: .
J: TRBJ1-5
D: .
CDR3: CASILANGGYSNQPQHF
DNA: TGTGCCAGTATTTTAGCGAATGGCGGTTATAGCAATCAGCCCCAGCATTTT

V: TRBV7-9
size: once
J: TRBJ1-1
D: .
CDR3: CASSDVVTDPWLAFF
DNA: TGTGCCAGCAGCGACGTAGTGACAGACCCTTGGCTAGCTTTCTTT

V: TRBV11-2
size: .
J: TRBJ1-1
D: TRBD1
CDR3: CASSLGGQGMNTEAFF
DNA: TGTGCCAGCAGCTTAGGGGGACAGGGTATGAACACTGAAGCTTTCTTT

V: TRBV5-1
size: .
J: TRBJ2-5
D: .
CDR3: CASSLGSKQGKETQYF
DNA: TGCGCCAGCAGCTTAGGGTCGAAACAGGGTAAAGAGACCCAGTACTTC

V: TRBV27
size: .
J: TRBJ1-1
D: .
CDR3: CASSLSTQGQSEAFF
DNA: TGTGCCAGCAGTTTATCTACGCAGGGGCAGTCTGAAGCTTTCTTT

V: TRBV7-8
size: .
J: TRBJ1-3
D: TRBD1
CDR3: CASSLAGQGKGSGNTIYF
DNA: TGTGCCAGCAGCTTAGCGGGACAGGGGAAAGGCTCTGGAAACACCATATATTTT

V: TRBV5-1
size: .
J: TRBJ2-2
D: .
CDR3: CASSGPGQNTGELFF
DNA: TGCGCCAGCAGCGGGCCGGGACAGAACACCGGGGAGCTGTTTTTT

V: TRBV19
size: .
J: TRBJ2-3
D: TRBD2
CDR3: CASSIVTSGTDTQYF
DNA: TGTGCCAGTAGTATAGTAACTAGCGGCACAGATACGCAGTATTTT

V: TRBV10-1
size: .
J: TRBJ1-4
D: .
CDR3: CASTTVNEKLFF
DNA: TGCGCCAGCACGACAGTTAATGAAAAACTGTTTTTT

V: TRBV9
size: .
J: TRBJ2-7
D: .
CDR3: CASSVGLDYEQYF
DNA: TGTGCCAGCAGCGTTGGTCTAGACTACGAGCAGTACTTC

V: TRBV28
size: .
J: TRBJ2-5
D: TRBD1
CDR3: CASSSDRDRGRETQYF
DNA: TGTGCCAGCAGTTCGGATCGGGACAGGGGGCGGGAGACCCAGTACTTC

V: TRBV21-1
size: .
J: TRBJ2-1
D: .
CDR3: CASSKEDLAGGPGNEQFF
DNA: TGTGCCAGCAGCAAAGAGGATTTAGCGGGAGGGCCGGGGAATGAGCAGTTCTTC

V: TRBV5-6
size: .
J: TRBJ1-2
D: .
CDR3: CASSLGSVVSRGYTF
DNA: TGTGCCAGCAGCTTGGGGTCAGTCGTTTCGAGGGGCTACACCTTC

V: TRBV7-2
size: .
J: TRBJ2-7
D: .
CDR3: CASSPQEGAYEQYF
DNA: TGTGCCAGCAGCCCACAGGAGGGGGCTTACGAGCAGTACTTC

V: TRBV4-2
size: few
J: TRBJ1-2
D: .
CDR3: CASLLLGQGTQGYTF
DNA: TGTGCCAGCCTCCTTTTAGGACAAGGGACTCAGGGCTACACCTTC

V: TRBV7-7
size: .
J: TRBJ2-1
D: TRBD1
CDR3: CASSHGTGGGFEQFF
DNA: TGTGCTAGCAGCCACGGGACAGGGGGCGGATTTGAGCAGTTCTTC

V: TRBV19
size: .
J: TRBJ2-5
D: .
CDR3: CASSIQSGDVETQYF
DNA: TGTGCCAGTAGTATTCAGTCCGGGGATGTAGAGACCCAGTACTTC

V: TRBV19
size: .
J: TRBJ1-1
D: .
CDR3: CASSIISNLGSLNTEAFF
DNA: TGTGCCAGTAGTATAATCTCTAACCTGGGCAGCTTGAACACTGAAGCTTTCTTT

V: TRBV3-1/TRBV3-2
size: .
J: TRBJ2-6
D: .
CDR3: CASSQRQVSGANVLTF
DNA: TGTGCCAGCAGCCAACGTCAGGTCTCTGGGGCCAACGTCCTGACTTTC

V: TRBV5-6
size: .
J: TRBJ2-7
D: TRBD1
CDR3: CASSEGTGTSYEQYF
DNA: TGTGCCAGCAGCGAAGGGACAGGGACGAGCTACGAGCAGTACTTC

V: TRBV5-1
size: once
J: TRBJ2-1
D: TRBD2
CDR3: CASSLEVTSGRGNEQFF
DNA: TGCGCCAGCAGCTTGGAAGTCACTAGCGGGAGGGGTAATGAGCAGTTCTTC

V: TRBV4-1
size: .
J: TRBJ2-1
D: TRBD2
CDR3: CASSRSAGDSYNEQFF
DNA: TGCGCCAGCAGCCGATCTGCGGGGGATTCCTACAATGAGCAGTTCTTC

V: TRBV19
size: .
J: TRBJ1-2
D: .
CDR3: CASSTPIWNPGGYTF
DNA: TGTGCCAGTAGTACTCCCATCTGGAACCCGGGTGGCTACACCTTC

V: TRBV27
size: .
J: TRBJ1-6
D: .
CDR3: CASGPVSSYNSPLHF
DNA: TGTGCCAGCGGCCCAGTAAGCTCCTATAATTCACCCCTCCACTTT

V: TRBV30
size: .
J: TRBJ2-7
D: TRBD1
CDR3: CAWNTGTGGGEQYF
DNA: TGTGCCTGGAACACCGGGACAGGGGGCGGTGAGCAGTACTTC

V: TRBV5-1
size: .
J: TRBJ2-7
D: TRBD1
CDR3: CASSLDGQGFIYEQYF
DNA: TGCGCCAGCAGCTTAGACGGACAGGGTTTTATTTACGAGCAGTACTTC

V: TRBV30
size: .
J: TRBJ1-5
D: TRBD1
CDR3: CAWREGQSNQPQHF
DNA: TGTGCCTGGAGGGAGGGACAGAGCAATCAGCCCCAGCATTTT

V: TRBV10-3
size: .
J: TRBJ1-1
D: .
CDR3: CAISENDGGAFF
DNA: TGTGCCATCAGTGAGAATGACGGCGGGGCTTTCTTT